This TCR beta chain was observed in a study of blood T cell repertoires in COVID-19. Overall study: Sample material is recorded as cDNA or gDNA derived from T cells, B-cell-depleted T cells, or PBMCs.

Assay used: immunoSEQ multiplex PCR; TCRdb lists only in-frame clones, some missing. The table includes over 150,000 clones, 80% detected once. The V gene lost 7 bases and the J gene lost 4 bases, with 8 bases spanning the gap. CDR3 size: 12 residues. Researchers sorted participants into cohorts using their self-reported clinical history. The TCR was taken from a woman aged 60-75 years who had recovered from COVID-19. The V and J genes are TRBV12-3 or TRBV12-4 and TRBJ1-5; D may be TRBD1 (5 bases). Sequencing was carried out using PBMCs or T cells enriched from blood (not recorded which). The CDR3 loop reads CASNRQNQPQHF. CDR3 nucleotide sequence: TGTGCCAGCAATAGACAGAATCAGCCCCAGCATTTT.